The rows below give T cell receptor beta chains drawn from one sample of a study of lymphopenia after photon versus proton radiotherapy. Using immunoSEQ multiplex PCR, the repertoire was profiled, and TCRdb retains in-frame clones only, with some absent. The data contain around 150,000 clones, approximately 86% of them singletons. Here the sequenced sample was peripheral blood, taken from a patient treated with photon-based radiotherapy. The origin of the receptors is a middle-aged man with gastric cancer. Each CDR3 is given with its conserved first and last residue. The order of the fields is J gene, D gene, V gene, CDR3 protein. The D gene is left open where the match is weak.

>TRBJ1-5|NA|TRBV19
CASRQSNQPQHF
>TRBJ1-1|NA|TRBV30
CAWSATENTEAFF
>TRBJ1-1|NA|TRBV6-5
CASSYSRQNTEAFF
>TRBJ2-3|NA|TRBV4-2
CASSPGEFDTQYF
>TRBJ1-5|TRBD1|TRBV30
CAWSAPQGSWQPQHF
>TRBJ2-6|NA|TRBV4-1
CASSRYPPGESAGANVLTF
>TRBJ2-4|NA|TRBV27
CASSFSTAGTKNIQYF
>TRBJ1-2|NA|TRBV28
CASSLGSGGAGYTF
>TRBJ1-6|TRBD1|TRBV2
CASRTGGSSPLHF
>TRBJ2-2|TRBD1|TRBV5-5
CASSRSGTGSTGELFF
>TRBJ2-7|TRBD1|TRBV4-2
CASSQGTGGFTYEQYF
>TRBJ1-3|TRBD1|TRBV9
CASSVALEGQGSSGNTIYF
>TRBJ2-3|NA|TRBV6-5
CASSYGYTASTDTQYF
>TRBJ2-1|TRBD2|TRBV7-9
CASSPSGTSYNEQFF
>TRBJ2-7|TRBD1|TRBV5-5
CASSLGQGGYYEQYF
>TRBJ2-7|NA|TRBV6-1
CASRGLSEQYF
>TRBJ2-2|NA|TRBV19
CASSTTGMGELFF